A selection of T cell receptor beta chains follows, all from one sample in a study of T cell responses to AZD1222 COVID-19 vaccine. Produced via immunoSEQ multiplex PCR; TCRdb's table is partial and in-frame only. The sample has 140,000 to 150,000 clones, roughly 87% seen once; the top ten hold 5% to 6.5%. This specimen was peripheral blood, taken 28 days after the second dose of the MenACWY control vaccine. The receptors originated from an adult who received the MenACWY meningococcal vaccine as a control. Each CDR3 is given without its conserved first and last residue.

v_gene	j_gene	CDR3aa
TRBV2	TRBJ1-6	ASRDLRDSPLH
TRBV19	TRBJ1-1	ASSNLGSITEAF
TRBV12-3/TRBV12-4	TRBJ2-5	ASSGQGLETQY
TRBV27	TRBJ1-5	ASSLGQGGNQPQH
TRBV27	TRBJ2-5	ASSPDPRGAKETQY
TRBV18	TRBJ1-1	ASSPSRQMNTEAF
TRBV18	TRBJ1-5	ASSPQGEYQPQH
TRBV6-5	TRBJ2-7	ASSRGTATAYEQY
TRBV7-9	TRBJ2-7	ASSLGTGKNEQY
TRBV4-2	TRBJ1-1	ASSQETSGAF
TRBV4-3	TRBJ1-1	ASRKFPNTEAF
TRBV7-8	TRBJ1-2	ASSGTDLNYGYT
TRBV5-1	TRBJ2-2	ASSLGLAGGTGELF
TRBV3-1/TRBV3-2	TRBJ2-5	ASSPRERETQY
TRBV10-3	TRBJ1-1	AISTKRGTEAF
TRBV18	TRBJ1-6	ASSPKEGTGTNNSPLH